A selection of T cell receptor beta chains follows, all from one sample in a study of blood T cell repertoires in COVID-19. The assay was immunoSEQ multiplex PCR, and TCRdb's table has in-frame clones only and misses some. The table records 100,000 to 150,000 clones, approximately 81% of them present only once. Sequencing was carried out using peripheral blood. The origin of the receptors is a woman between 25 and 40 years old who had recovered from COVID-19. CDR3s include the opening cysteine and the closing phenylalanine or tryptophan. The order of the fields is clone size, V gene, CDR3 length, D gene, J gene, CDR3 DNA, CDR3 protein. The D gene is left open where the match is weak. For some rows the clone size is stated as once, few or many, or as a class when expanded; others skip it.

>-|TRBV5-1|16|-|TRBJ1-6
TGCGCCAGCAGCTTGGCCGGATCACAGACTAATTCACCCCTCCACTTT
CASSLAGSQTNSPLHF
>-|TRBV9|13|-|TRBJ1-4
TGTGCCAGCAGCCCTCCAACTAATGAAAAACTGTTTTTT
CASSPPTNEKLFF
>once|TRBV2|16|-|TRBJ2-7
TGTGCCAGCAGTGAAAATGGAGCAGGGGCCTTCTACGAGCAGTACTTC
CASSENGAGAFYEQYF
>-|TRBV19|15|-|TRBJ1-2
TGTGCCAGTAGTATAGGTACAGGAGCTAACTATGGCTACACCTTC
CASSIGTGANYGYTF
>-|TRBV24-1|15|TRBD2|TRBJ2-3
TGTGCCACCAGTGATCCGCGGGAGATCGCAGATACGCAGTATTTT
CATSDPREIADTQYF
>-|TRBV19|15|TRBD1|TRBJ2-7
TGTGCCAGTAGTACTGGTGGGCAGGGGGCTTACGAGCAGTACTTC
CASSTGGQGAYEQYF
>once|TRBV10-1|15|-|TRBJ2-5
TGCGCCAGCAGTGAGAAATTCGGCGGGATGGAGACCCAGTACTTC
CASSEKFGGMETQYF
>-|TRBV5-1|16|-|TRBJ1-2
TGCGCCAGCAGCTTCCTAGTCGGGGATACCAACTATGGCTACACCTTC
CASSFLVGDTNYGYTF
>-|TRBV5-4|13|TRBD1|TRBJ1-2
TGTGCCAGCAGCTCGGACAGGTACTATGGCTACACCTTC
CASSSDRYYGYTF
>-|TRBV5-4|16|TRBD2|TRBJ2-1
TGTGCCAGCAGCTCACCGGGACTAGCGACCTACAATGAGCAGTTCTTC
CASSSPGLATYNEQFF
>once|TRBV29-1|11|TRBD2|TRBJ2-5
TGCAGCGTCTCAGCGGGGGAGACCCAGTACTTC
CSVSAGETQYF
>-|TRBV6-2/TRBV6-3|15|-|TRBJ1-6
TGTGCCAGCAGTTACGAGGGAAGGGGGGGGTCACCCCTCCACTTT
CASSYEGRGGSPLHF
>-|TRBV7-7|14|-|TRBJ2-5
TGTGCTAGCAGCCTGATGGCGGGGGCCGAGACCCAGTACTTC
CASSLMAGAETQYF
>-|TRBV6-5|14|-|TRBJ2-1
TGTGCCAGCACCTGGGGAGGACCTGGGGATGAGCAGTTCTTC
CASTWGGPGDEQFF
>-|TRBV30|12|-|TRBJ1-1
TGTGCCTGGAACGCGCGAGGGACTGAAGCTTTCTTT
CAWNARGTEAFF
>-|TRBV5-1|14|-|TRBJ2-3
TGCGCCAGCAGCTGGTCAGGGGGGAAAGATACGCAGTATTTT
CASSWSGGKDTQYF
>-|TRBV5-1|15|-|TRBJ2-7
TGCGCCAGCAGCTTGGGACATCGACAGGTCTACGAGCAGTACTTC
CASSLGHRQVYEQYF
>-|TRBV19|17|TRBD2|TRBJ2-2
TGTGCCAGTAGTATAAAGTCGGGGACTAAAGGGACCGGGGAGCTGTTTTTT
CASSIKSGTKGTGELFF
>-|TRBV7-2|12|-|TRBJ1-2
TGTGCCAGCAGCTTCGATCAGGGTGGCTACACCTTC
CASSFDQGGYTF
>-|TRBV7-8|17|TRBD1|TRBJ1-6
TGTGCCAGCAGCTTAGGACGTAGACAGGGAGTCTTGTCACCCCTCCACTTT
CASSLGRRQGVLSPLHF
>-|TRBV7-2|16|-|TRBJ1-6
TGTGCCAGCAGCTTATCGTGGGGGCTTAGTAATTCACCCCTCCACTTT
CASSLSWGLSNSPLHF
>-|TRBV14|17|-|TRBJ2-2
TGTGCCAGCAGCCAAGAGCGTGGTTTTAGCTCCACCGGGGAGCTGTTTTTT
CASSQERGFSSTGELFF
>-|TRBV9|15|TRBD1|TRBJ1-4
TGTGCCAGCAGCGCGACGACAGGGGGACATGAAAAACTGTTTTTT
CASSATTGGHEKLFF
>-|TRBV11-2|13|-|TRBJ2-7
TGTGCCAGCACCCTGGGAGAGTCCTACGAGCAGTACTTC
CASTLGESYEQYF
>-|TRBV24-1|16|-|TRBJ2-1
TGTGCCACCAGTGATTCGAAGCGGGCGGCTAGGGATGAGCAGTTCTTC
CATSDSKRAARDEQFF
>-|TRBV6-6|11|-|TRBJ1-2
TGTGCCAGCAGACAGGTCTATGGCTACACCTTC
CASRQVYGYTF
>-|TRBV27|14|TRBD1|TRBJ1-1
TGTGCCAGCAAATTGGACAGGCCAAACACTGAAGCTTTCTTT
CASKLDRPNTEAFF
>-|TRBV7-2|15|TRBD2|TRBJ2-1
TGTGCCAGCAGCTTAGCCGGGGGGTCGGTCAATGAGCAGTTCTTC
CASSLAGGSVNEQFF
>-|TRBV5-1|15|TRBD2|TRBJ2-2
TGCGCCAGCAGCCATAGCGGGACGAACACCGGGGAGCTGTTTTTT
CASSHSGTNTGELFF
>-|TRBV15|13|TRBD1|TRBJ1-4
TGTGCCACCAGCAGGGCTGAAGGGGGCACGTTTCTATTT
CATSRAEGGTFLF
>-|TRBV6-6|15|-|TRBJ1-5
TGTGCCAGCAGTTATAGCGGTTATAGCAATCAGCCCCAGCATTTT
CASSYSGYSNQPQHF
>few|TRBV4-1|12|-|TRBJ1-2
TGCGCCAGCAGTCGAGGGAACTATGGCTACACCTTC
CASSRGNYGYTF
>-|TRBV28|14|-|TRBJ1-5
TGTGCCACCCACAAGGGGGGGGGCAATCAGCCCCAGCATTTT
CATHKGGGNQPQHF
>-|TRBV9|15|-|TRBJ1-1
TGTGCCAGCAGCGTAGTTGGGGGCATCGACACTGAAGCTTTCTTT
CASSVVGGIDTEAFF
>-|TRBV15|16|-|TRBJ1-5
TGTGCCACCAGCAGTATCCAGGGGATGGCAGGTCAGCCCCAGCATTTT
CATSSIQGMAGQPQHF
>-|TRBV29-1|14|TRBD1|TRBJ1-2
TGCAGCGTTACGTGGGACAGTGATTGGTATGGCTACACCTTC
CSVTWDSDWYGYTF
>once|TRBV6-5|12|TRBD1|TRBJ2-7
TGTGCCAGCGGGACAGGGACCTACGAGCAGTACTTC
CASGTGTYEQYF
>-|TRBV7-3|15|-|TRBJ1-2
TGTGCCAGCAGCTTAACTGCCGGGACTAACTATGGCTACACCTTC
CASSLTAGTNYGYTF
>once|TRBV7-2|15|TRBD2|TRBJ2-7
TGTGCCAGCAGCCTTACGACTAGCGGATACTACGAGCAGTACTTC
CASSLTTSGYYEQYF
>once|TRBV11-3|18|TRBD2|TRBJ2-1
TGTGCCAGCAGTCAGGGACTAGCGGGGGGCCGGGTTATCAATGAGCAGTTCTTC
CASSQGLAGGRVINEQFF
>-|TRBV4-1|15|-|TRBJ1-1
TGCGCCAGCAGCCAAGAGGACACGGAGAACACTGAAGCTTTCTTT
CASSQEDTENTEAFF
>-|TRBV19|14|-|TRBJ2-7
TGTGCCAGTAGTATTGAGATAGATGCCTACGAGCAGTACTTC
CASSIEIDAYEQYF
>once|TRBV28|15|TRBD1|TRBJ2-1
TGTGCCAGCAGTCTCGCCGGACAGGGTCGAGGTGAGCAGTTCTTC
CASSLAGQGRGEQFF
>-|TRBV5-1|15|TRBD2|TRBJ2-1
TGCGCCAGCAGCTTGGAACTAGCGAAGAACAATGAGCAGTTCTTC
CASSLELAKNNEQFF
>-|TRBV9|15|TRBD1|TRBJ2-2
TGTGCCAGCACCCGGGACAGGGCAAACACCGGGGAGCTGTTTTTT
CASTRDRANTGELFF
>-|TRBV2|15|TRBD1|TRBJ1-5
TGTGCCAGCAAGGCCCAGGGGGTTAGCAATCAGCCCCAGCATTTT
CASKAQGVSNQPQHF
>-|TRBV9|15|-|TRBJ1-3
TGTGCCAGCAGCGTAAGCACAGGGAACGGAAACACCATATATTTT
CASSVSTGNGNTIYF
>-|TRBV6-1|12|-|TRBJ1-2
TGTGCCAGCAGTGAATCGGGGGTTGGCTACACCTTC
CASSESGVGYTF
>-|TRBV5-8|14|TRBD1|TRBJ2-1
TGTGCCAGCAGCTATAGGACAGGGCACAATGAGCAGTTCTTC
CASSYRTGHNEQFF
>once|TRBV12-3/TRBV12-4|11|-|TRBJ1-1
TGTGCCAGCACCCCCGGAGTACAAGCTTTCTTT
CASTPGVQAFF
>-|TRBV6-5|15|TRBD2|TRBJ2-7
TGTGCCAGCAATAGGGGAGGGATCAGCTCCTACGAGCAGTACTTC
CASNRGGISSYEQYF